These 16 T cell receptor beta chains originate from one sample sequenced in a study of cytomegalovirus exposure and HLA in healthy donors. Vbeta (60) and Jbeta (13) primers were used in the PCR. Libraries were prepared by immunoSEQ multiplex PCR; TCRdb keeps only in-frame clonotypes and omits some of them. The sample has 85,000 to 100,000 clones; about 60% are singletons. Sequencing was performed on PBMCs. The receptors come from a woman aged 25 to 39 in good health and CMV-seronegative.

Remarks on this clone: This same CDR3 is encoded by further DNA sequences in the sample. The J gene is TRBJ2-5, the V gene TRBV5-1; D unclear. V was pared by 4 bases and J by 1 base, with 2 bases between. The length of the CDR3 is 11 residues. In germline, CDR1 is SGHRS, CDR2 YFSETQ. Written as DNA, the CDR3 is TGCGCCAGCAGCCTCCAAGAGACCCAGTACTTC. Translation: CASSLQETQYF.

The chain employs TRBV28 and TRBJ2-7; D is perhaps TRBD2 (5 bases). This CDR3 contains 15 residues. The V end lost 6 bases, the J end lost 3 bases, and 18 bases lay between the germline ends. The V gene's germline CDR1 is MDHEN and CDR2 SYDVKM. The CDR3 coding sequence is TGTGCCAGCAGCCCATCGGGATCAGGCAGCTACGAGCAGTACTTC. Translating it yields CASSPSGSGSYEQYF.

The V and J genes are TRBV19 and TRBJ1-5; 7 bases map to TRBD1. V lost 7 bases, J lost 5 bases, and 14 bases stayed unmatched. CDR1 and CDR2 from the germline V gene are LNHDA and SQIVND (reference sequence). This CDR3 spans 16 amino acids. The CDR3 DNA reads as TGTGCCAGTACCGCCTTGGCCAGGGGGGCGGATCAGCCCCAGCATTTT. Protein product: CASTALARGADQPQHF.

J is TRBJ1-6 and V is TRBV28; tentatively, D is TRBD1 (5 bases). Germline V gene sequence: CDR1 MDHEN, CDR2 SYDVKM. The CDR3 consists of 14 residues. The V and J ends lost 4 bases and 10 bases respectively, with 14 bases between them. Written as DNA, the CDR3 is TGTGCCAGCAGTTCCCCGGCAGGGAAATCACCCCTCCACTTT. It encodes CASSSPAGKSPLHF.

This clone was observed a handful of times. The chain links TRBV6-1 to TRBJ2-1; 8 bases are shared with TRBD2. The germline gives CDR1 MNHNS, CDR2 SASEGT. Trimming removed 4 bases from V and 4 bases from J; junction bases left unmatched: 9. The CDR3 is made up of 16 amino acids. The CDR3 nucleotides read TGTGCCAGCAGTGTGGAGCGGGAGCCTCTATACAATGAGCAGTTCTTC. It is translated as CASSVEREPLYNEQFF.

This clone was recorded a few times. The chain couples TRBV10-3 to TRBJ1-5; D uncertain. This CDR3 comprises 13 residues. Germline CDR1 reads ENHRY; CDR2 reads SYGVKD. Trimming stripped 0 bases from V and 5 bases from J, with 5 bases between. CDR3 residues: CAISESRDQPQHF. The CDR3 DNA follows: TGTGCCATCAGTGAGTCGAGGGATCAGCCCCAGCATTTT.

V is TRBV28 and J is TRBJ2-7; D possibly corresponds to TRBD2 (6 bases). The CDR3 has 12 residues. V lost 7 bases to trimming and J lost 7 bases, with 14 bases between them. Germline V gene data show CDR1 as MDHEN and CDR2 as SYDVKM. This CDR3 reads CASTSARGEQYF. The CDR3 DNA is TGTGCCAGCACCAGCGCCCGGGGGGAGCAGTACTTC.

This clone has a handful of counts. This chain uses TRBV4-1 with TRBJ1-6, with D tentatively TRBD1 (6 bases). V lost 0 bases, J lost 8 bases, and 8 bases lay in between. CDR1 is MGHRA, CDR2 YSYEKL, per germline. The length of the CDR3 is 14 residues. CDR3 sequence reads: CASSQEGAYSPLHF. As DNA, the CDR3 is TGCGCCAGCAGCCAAGAGGGGGCCTATTCACCCCTCCACTTT.

The chain couples TRBV28 to TRBJ1-2; tentatively, D is TRBD1 (6 bases). CDR1 is MDHEN and CDR2 is SYDVKM in the germline V gene. V was pared by 6 bases and J by 8 bases, with 19 bases between. CDR3 length: 14 amino acids. In nucleotides, the CDR3 is TGTGCCAGCAGCGCGTTGGACAGCGTGGGGGGCTACACCTTC. Translating it yields CASSALDSVGGYTF.

This clone occurred a few times. The chain uses TRBV5-1 and TRBJ2-3; no definite D call. This CDR3 contains 12 residues. The germline gives CDR1 SGHRS, CDR2 YFSETQ. V was shortened by 5 bases and J by 4 bases, with 8 bases between the two germline ends. CDR3 bases: TGCGCCAGCAGGACAATGGCAGATACGCAGTATTTT. Translation gives CASRTMADTQYF.

The chain couples TRBV27 to TRBJ2-6, with 10 nucleotides matching TRBD1. The J segment lost 2 bases and the V segment lost 8 bases, leaving 9 bases of the junction unmatched. The V gene's germline CDR1 is MNHEY and CDR2 SMNVEV (reference sequence). The CDR3 loop spans 17 amino acids. The CDR3 region is CASGLDRGVAGANVLTF. The DNA for the CDR3 is TGTGCCAGCGGCCTGGACAGGGGGGTCGCTGGGGCCAACGTCCTGACTTTC.

The rearrangement links TRBV6-1 to TRBJ1-2; TRBD1 matches at 8 bases. Germline assignment: CDR1 MNHNS and CDR2 SASEGT. The CDR3 extends over 13 amino acids. V lost 9 bases, J lost 5 bases, and 8 bases stayed unmatched. CDR3 sequence reads: CASETGERYGYTF. The DNA for the CDR3 is TGTGCCAGTGAGACAGGGGAAAGGTATGGCTACACCTTC.

The chain has TRBV28 and TRBJ2-3, with TRBD2 matching 8 bases. CDR1 is MDHEN and CDR2 is SYDVKM in the germline V gene. The V segment lost 4 bases and the J segment 3 bases; nucleotides outside the gene matches: 12. CDR3 length: 17 amino acids. The CDR3 reads CASSSYEGREVTDTQYF. The CDR3 nucleotides are TGTGCCAGCAGTTCGTACGAGGGGCGGGAGGTGACAGATACGCAGTATTTT.

The chain is built from TRBV5-1 and TRBJ1-1, with D perhaps TRBD1 (6 bases). V was trimmed by 2 bases and J by 1 base, leaving 12 bases between them. The V gene's germline CDR1 is SGHRS and CDR2 YFSETQ. This CDR3 contains 15 residues. The DNA for the CDR3 is TGCGCCAGCAGCTTCTTTGGACAGACGAACACTGAAGCTTTCTTT. This gives the protein CASSFFGQTNTEAFF.

This chain uses TRBV10-3 with TRBJ2-5; weak D call: TRBD2 (6 bases). With 1 base removed from V and 1 base from J, the gap between germline ends came to 10 bases. The CDR3 spans 15 residues. CDR1 and CDR2 (germline): ENHRY, SYGVKD. CDR3 coding DNA: TGTGCCATCAGTGAGTGGTACGGGGGCCAAGAGACCCAGTACTTC. Translated: CAISEWYGGQETQYF.

This chain connects TRBV5-4 to TRBJ1-2, with D tentatively TRBD1 (6 bases). Germline V lookup: CDR1 SGHNT, CDR2 YYREEE (reference sequence). V was trimmed by 4 bases and J by 4 bases, leaving 20 bases between them. The CDR3 sequence is 16 residues long. As DNA, the CDR3 is TGTGCCAGCAGCACCGGGACACAACTAGAGGGCTATGGCTACACCTTC. It yields the protein CASSTGTQLEGYGYTF.